This passage covers 28 T cell receptor beta chains from one sample sequenced in a study of neurological immune-mediated disorders. TCRdb re-analysed the 5' RACE reads in MiXCR, keeping a single row per CDR3 protein. This table has 25,000 to 35,000 distinct CDR3 sequences, 15% appearing once. Sequencing was performed on PBMCs. Every receptor here comes from a man between 65 and 85 years old in good health.

Worth noting for this clonotype: The DNA is omitted, as the CDR3 cannot be located on it reliably, and the CDR3 follows TCRdb's listing. The rearrangement links TRBV7-2 to TRBJ2-1; the tabulated D call, TRBD2, remains unverified against the DNA. Germline assignment: CDR1 SGHTA and CDR2 FQGNSA. Ends included, the CDR3 has 20 residues. CDR3 region: CASSFYICSARGRGDNEQFF.

This clonotype came up many times. The chain uses TRBV29-1 and TRBJ1-1; possible D gene TRBD1, 6 bases. CDR3 size: 13 residues. V was trimmed by 0 bases and J by 10 bases, leaving 15 bases between them. Looked up from germline, CDR1 is SQVTM and CDR2 is ANQGSEA. The chain's CDR3 is CSVEEMRGRGAFF. CDR3 coding DNA: TGCAGCGTTGAAGAGATGCGGGGGCGAGGAGCTTTCTTT.

This clonotype was picked up many times. The rearrangement joins TRBV11-2 to TRBJ2-3, with 10 bases fitting TRBD2. From germline, CDR1 is SGHAT and CDR2 FQNNGV. The CDR3 is 17 amino acids. V lost 5 bases, J lost 0 bases, and 8 bases stayed unmatched. The CDR3 region is CASSPWTSGHSTDTQYF. The CDR3 DNA sequence: TGTGCCAGCAGCCCGTGGACTAGCGGCCATAGCACAGATACGCAGTATTTT.

The chain carries TRBV28 and TRBJ2-3; the match to TRBD2 covers 12 bases. There are 16 residues in the CDR3. Germline V CDR1 and CDR2: MDHEN, SYDVKM. The trim removed 5 bases at V and 4 bases at J, leaving 7 bases unmatched. The CDR3 region is CASSTPTSGRPDTQYF. CDR3 coding DNA: TGTGCCAGCAGTACCCCTACTAGCGGGAGGCCAGATACGCAGTATTTT.

In its sample, this clonotype was seen many times. This rearrangement joins TRBV6-2 or TRBV6-3 to TRBJ1-1, with 9 bases matching TRBD1. The CDR3 runs to 15 residues. The junction had 10 bases not matched to a gene; V was cut back by 6 bases and J by 5 bases. Germline V gene data show CDR1 as MNHEY and CDR2 as SVGEGT. The DNA of the CDR3 is TGTGCCAGCAGCCCGGACAGGGGCCGTCCTACTGAAGCTTTCTTT. Protein product: CASSPDRGRPTEAFF.

This clonotype was seen repeatedly, ten times or more. The V gene is TRBV7-3, the J gene TRBJ2-2; D is ambiguous. Trimming took off 5 bases at V and 6 bases at J, with 13 bases between the two ends. This CDR3 has 14 residues. In germline, CDR1 is SGHTA, CDR2 FQGTGA. For the CDR3, the DNA is TGTGCCAGCAGCCTACCCCCTCCCCCCGGGGAGCTGTTTTTT. Its protein product is CASSLPPPPGELFF.

This clonotype was observed at least ten times. This sequence joins TRBV5-1 and TRBJ2-7; no clear D gene. Per the germline V gene, CDR1 is SGHRS and CDR2 is YFSETQ. The ends were cut back, 2 bases at V and 3 bases at J, with 15 bases in the middle. The CDR3 contains 15 residues. For the CDR3, the DNA is TGCGCCAGCAGCTTATTAGGGAATAGGAACTACGAGCAGTACTTC. This codes for CASSLLGNRNYEQYF.

This clonotype was detected many times. The rearrangement uses TRBV7-3 and TRBJ2-2; D remains unclear. CDR1 and CDR2 (germline): SGHTA, FQGTGA. The V and J ends lost 2 bases and 8 bases respectively, with 9 bases between them. CDR3 length equals 13 residues. The CDR3 nucleotides are TGTGCCAGCAGCTTAGTTCCCCCGGGGGAGCTGTTTTTT. Translating it yields CASSLVPPGELFF.

This clonotype was seen repeatedly, ten times or more. This chain connects TRBV20-1 to TRBJ2-7; D unclear. V dropped 5 bases and J dropped 7 bases, with 12 bases sitting between them. Per germline, CDR1 DFQATT and CDR2 SNEGSKA (reference sequence). The CDR3 sequence is 11 residues long. This CDR3 reads CSALDVGEQYF. The CDR3 DNA is TGCAGTGCTCTAGACGTGGGGGAGCAGTACTTC.

This clonotype was seen ten or more times. This sequence joins TRBV5-1 and TRBJ1-1, with a possible D match to TRBD1 (5 bases). The V gene lost 2 bases and the J gene lost 10 bases, with 18 bases spanning the gap. The CDR3 is 14 amino acids. Germline CDR1 and CDR2: SGHRS and YFSETQ. The CDR3 reads CASSLSQGPRGAFF. CDR3 DNA: TGCGCCAGCAGCTTATCTCAGGGCCCGCGAGGAGCTTTCTTT.

The genes are TRBV6-2 or TRBV6-3 and TRBJ1-2; D gene unclear. The V and J ends lost 3 bases and 5 bases respectively, with 7 bases between them. The CDR3 extends over 12 amino acids. CDR1 and CDR2 from the germline V gene are MNHEY and SVGEGT. The CDR3 region has the DNA TGTGCCAGCAGTTATTTGATGTATGGCTACACCTTC. Its protein is CASSYLMYGYTF.

This clonotype was recorded at least ten times. The chain uses TRBV5-5 and TRBJ1-1, with 7 bases identical to TRBD1. The V gene's germline CDR1 is SGHKS and CDR2 YYEKEE (reference sequence). This CDR3 region has 13 residues. Germline trimming cut 0 bases from V and 11 bases from J; bases unmatched to any gene: 7. The CDR3 bases are TGTGCCAGCAGCTTGGGGACAGGCCCTGGGGCTTTCTTT. Its protein product is CASSLGTGPGAFF.

This clonotype was counted ten times or more. This chain links TRBV27 with TRBJ1-2; 7 nucleotides agree with TRBD1. The CDR3 has 13 amino acids. The V and J ends lost 6 bases and 4 bases, in that order; junction bases with no gene match: 5. CDR1 is MNHEY and CDR2 is SMNVEV in the germline V gene (reference sequence). The CDR3 DNA reads as TGTGCCAGCAGGGGTAACAGGGGCTATGGCTACACCTTC. Protein sequence: CASRGNRGYGYTF.

This clonotype was picked up many times. CDR3 protein: CASSLAPAGNTIYF. The DNA for the CDR3 is TGCGCCAGCAGCTTGGCGCCCGCCGGAAACACCATATATTTT. V gene TRBV5-1 combines with J gene TRBJ1-3; no reliable D call. The CDR3 has 14 residues. Germline assignment: CDR1 SGHRS and CDR2 YFSETQ. Trimming removed 0 bases from V and 4 bases from J, with 8 bases in between.

This clonotype was seen ten or more times. The rearrangement joins TRBV7-2 to TRBJ2-7; TRBD1 matches 7 bases. CDR3 length: 14 amino acids. V gave up 1 base and J gave up 2 bases; unmatched junction bases: 2. Germline V gene sequence: CDR1 SGHTA, CDR2 FQGNSA. CDR3 nucleotides: TGTGCCAGCAGCTTAGACAGGGGACCCTACGAGCAGTACTTC. This translates into CASSLDRGPYEQYF.

This clonotype was seen many times. A much larger clone lies one base from this, so it may be a read error. The chain has TRBV7-3 and TRBJ2-4; perhaps TRBD2 as D (6 bases). This CDR3 spans 15 amino acids. Trimming stripped 1 base from V and 3 bases from J, with 10 bases between. Germline V CDR1 and CDR2: SGHTA, FQGTGA. Here the CDR3 reads CASSLNGGDKNIQYF. CDR3 bases: TGTGCCAGCAGCTTAAACGGAGGGGACAAAAACATTCAGTACTTC.

This clonotype turned up a few times. The chain couples TRBV5-1 to TRBJ2-5; perhaps TRBD1 as D (6 bases). This CDR3 comprises 14 residues. Trimming stripped 4 bases from V and 2 bases from J, with 12 bases between. Germline V gene lookup returns CDR1 SGHRS and CDR2 YFSETQ. CDR3 loop: CASSTGTGQETQYF. In DNA, the CDR3 is TGCGCCAGCAGCACAGGGACGGGACAAGAGACCCAGTACTTC.

The table lists this clonotype with many counts. The chain combines TRBV5-1 with TRBJ1-1; 10 nucleotides agree with TRBD1. CDR1 and CDR2 (germline): SGHRS, YFSETQ. The CDR3 is 13 residues long. The trim removed 6 bases at V and 4 bases at J, leaving 3 bases unmatched. The CDR3 protein is CASTWTGGTEAFF. The CDR3 DNA follows: TGCGCCAGCACCTGGACAGGGGGCACTGAAGCTTTCTTT.

Concerning this clonotype itself: At one of its ends the junction is not consistent with the germline gene, which may arise from a read error. The chain has TRBV20-1 and TRBJ1-2; TRBD1 is a possible D gene (6 bases). CDR3 length: 14 residues. Germline lookup yields CDR1 DFQATT and CDR2 SNEGSKA (reference sequence). CDR3 sequence: CSALGQPLGYDYTF. In nucleotides, the CDR3 is TGCAGTGCGTTAGGACAGCCCCTTGGGTATGACTACACCTTC.

The chain couples TRBV20-1 to TRBJ2-5; D unresolved. CDR3 length equals 11 residues. In germline, CDR1 is DFQATT, CDR2 SNEGSKA (reference sequence). Trimming removed 3 bases at V and 5 bases at J, with 7 bases between. The DNA of the CDR3 is TGCAGTGCTAGGGAGCGTGAGACCCAGTACTTC. Protein sequence: CSARERETQYF.

This clonotype was counted at least ten times. At one end the junction does not follow the germline gene, possibly because of a read error. The chain combines TRBV7-3 with TRBJ2-3; 13 nucleotides match TRBD2. Per the germline V gene, CDR1 is SGHTA and CDR2 is FQGTGA. The CDR3 is 16 residues long. The CDR3 DNA is TGTGCCAGCAGCCCCGGACTAGCGGGGGCAACAGATAAGCAGTATTTT. Its protein product is CASSPGLAGATDKQYF.

By frequency in the sample, this clonotype is medium-sized (0.01 to 0.1%). The CDR3 protein is CASSLGLAGRSDTQYF. The CDR3 region has the DNA TGCGCCAGCAGCTTGGGACTAGCGGGGAGATCGGATACGCAGTATTTT. V is TRBV5-1 and J is TRBJ2-3; 11 bases are shared with TRBD2. The CDR3 runs 16 residues. The V gene end was trimmed by 0 bases and the J gene end by 6 bases; junction bases not matched to a gene: 6. Germline V gene sequence: CDR1 SGHRS, CDR2 YFSETQ.

This clonotype was recorded at least ten times. CDR3 coding DNA: TGTGCCATCGGGGGGACGGGGAACACAGATACGCAGTATTTT. Protein sequence: CAIGGTGNTDTQYF. The chain has TRBV10-3 and TRBJ2-3; tentative D call: TRBD2 (6 bases). V was shortened by 8 bases and J by 2 bases, with 14 bases between the two germline ends. The CDR3 runs 14 residues. The germline CDR1 and CDR2 sequences are ENHRY and SYGVKD.

There are many counts of this clonotype. This chain connects TRBV5-5 to TRBJ2-7; D possibly corresponds to TRBD1 (5 bases). Trimming shortened V by 5 bases and J by 2 bases, and 14 bases separated the two germline ends. Germline V gene data show CDR1 as SGHKS and CDR2 as YYEKEE (reference sequence). The CDR3 runs to 14 residues. In DNA form, the CDR3 reads TGTGCCAGCAGTCGGACCAGGGCGACCTACGAGCAGTACTTC. It encodes CASSRTRATYEQYF.

This clonotype was counted many times. The chain is built from TRBV27 and TRBJ2-7; TRBD2 might be the D (6 bases). V was shortened by 2 bases and J by 3 bases, with 17 bases between the two germline ends. This CDR3 region has 16 residues. The germline V gene encodes CDR1 MNHEY and CDR2 SMNVEV (reference sequence). The CDR3 region has the DNA TGTGCCAGCAGTTTAGGGAGGAATGTCGGGGGCTACGAGCAGTACTTC. Protein sequence: CASSLGRNVGGYEQYF.

Many counts were recorded for this clonotype. The chain joins TRBV24-1 to TRBJ2-1; 10 nucleotides line up with TRBD2. V lost 5 bases, J lost 6 bases, and 3 bases stayed unmatched. The CDR3 extends over 14 amino acids. Germline values: CDR1 KGHDR, CDR2 SFDVKD. This chain's CDR3 is CATSVAGGRNEQFF. The CDR3 bases are TGTGCCACCAGTGTAGCGGGGGGTCGCAATGAGCAGTTCTTC.

This clonotype has a handful of counts. The chain carries TRBV11-2 and TRBJ1-6; D possibly corresponds to TRBD1 (5 bases). V was clipped by 8 bases and J by 6 bases, with 20 bases between them. Germline V gene lookup returns CDR1 SGHAT and CDR2 FQNNGV. CDR3 length: 16 residues. CDR3 sequence reads: CASADTGLISNSPLHF. The CDR3 nucleotides read TGTGCCAGCGCCGATACGGGGCTAATATCTAATTCACCCCTCCACTTT.

This clonotype appeared many times. The chain joins TRBV7-2 to TRBJ1-2; 9 bases align to TRBD1. CDR1 is SGHTA, CDR2 FQGNSA, per germline. V shed 3 bases, J shed 5 bases, and the junction held 10 bases outside the gene matches. The CDR3 has 16 amino acids. For the CDR3, the DNA is TGTGCCAGCAGCTTCCAAATGACAGGGGGGTCATATGGCTACACCTTC. It encodes CASSFQMTGGSYGYTF.